Presented here are 10 T cell receptor beta chains from one specimen sequenced in a study of T cells in Graves' hyperthyroidism and ophthalmopathy. Authors of the study amplified TCR beta CDR3 regions from RNA transcripts. HTBI primers were used for first-round RT-PCR of the TCR CDR3. MiXCR, applied by TCRdb to the multiplex PCR reads, yields one record per CDR3 protein. The table records around 520,000 distinct CDR3 sequences, roughly 14% of them present only once. The sequenced sample was blood. All receptors derive from a woman between 18 and 30 years old with Graves' hyperthyroidism.

The chain links TRBV28 to TRBJ2-5; 10 nucleotides line up with TRBD1. Trimming at V came to 8 bases and at J to 7 bases, leaving 10 bases not matched to a gene. Germline-derived CDR1 and CDR2 are MDHEN and SYDVKM. The length of the CDR3 is 14 residues. The CDR3 is CASGRQGALGTQYF. The CDR3 bases are TGTGCCAGCGGGCGACAGGGGGCGCTGGGGACCCAGTACTTC.

Only a few counts were recorded for this clonotype. The genes are TRBV12-5 and TRBJ2-1; D possibly corresponds to TRBD1 (6 bases). Trimming took off 7 bases at V and 0 bases at J, with 16 bases between the two ends. The CDR3 runs 16 residues. Germline CDR1 is LGHNT and CDR2 is FRNRAP. CDR3 in amino acids: CASARGTRSSYNEQFF. In DNA, the CDR3 is TGTGCTAGTGCCCGAGGGACAAGGAGCTCCTACAATGAGCAGTTCTTC.

The DNA of the CDR3 is TGTGCCTGTGGCGGGAGTGCGTACGAGCAGTACTTC. Encoded protein: CACGGSAYEQYF. The chain uses TRBV30 and TRBJ2-7; 7 nucleotides match TRBD2. Losses at the gene ends were 6 bases for V and 4 bases for J; bases not matched to a gene: 6. Germline assignment: CDR1 GTSNPN and CDR2 SVGIG (reference sequence). The CDR3 sequence is 12 residues long.

This chain connects TRBV3-1 to TRBJ1-1; D not certain. Trimming took 3 bases from V and 4 from J, leaving 15 bases between them. Germline CDR1 reads LGHDT; CDR2 reads YNNKEL (reference sequence). The CDR3 runs 15 residues. The CDR3 bases are TGTGCCAGCAGCCACCCCGTCGGGCGGGGCACTGAAGCTTTCTTT. It codes for CASSHPVGRGTEAFF.

This clonotype was observed at least ten times. This CDR3 reads CASSTWTALIPKGYTF. In DNA, the CDR3 is TGTGCCAGCAGCACATGGACAGCCTTGATCCCGAAAGGCTACACCTTC. The chain links TRBV7-9 to TRBJ1-2, with a tentative D call TRBD1 (6 bases). V lost 5 bases, J lost 8 bases, and 24 bases lay in between. The germline gives CDR1 SEHNR, CDR2 FQNEAQ (reference sequence). The CDR3 totals 16 residues.

J is TRBJ2-3 and V is TRBV20-1; 8 bases are a match to TRBD1. The length of the CDR3 is 16 residues. Unmatched junction bases numbered 6, after V lost 0 bases and J lost 1 base. Germline V lookup: CDR1 DFQATT, CDR2 SNEGSKA (reference sequence). The CDR3 reads CSARDLDRAGTDTQYF. The CDR3 DNA reads as TGCAGTGCTAGAGACCTGGACAGGGCCGGCACAGATACGCAGTATTTT.

This clonotype was recorded at least ten times. V and J are TRBV12-3 or TRBV12-4 and TRBJ1-5; 8 bases line up with TRBD1. The trim removed 4 bases at V and 1 base at J, leaving 3 bases unmatched. CDR3 length equals 15 residues. The CDR3 is CASSSGGGSNQPQHF. The DNA for the CDR3 is TGTGCCAGCAGTTCAGGGGGCGGGAGCAATCAGCCCCAGCATTTT.

The V and J genes are TRBV13 and TRBJ2-3; D is unresolved. Germline V CDR1 and CDR2: PRHDT, FYEKMQ (reference sequence). CDR3 size: 12 residues. V dropped 5 bases and J dropped 0 bases, with 3 bases sitting between them. The CDR3 loop reads CASSNSTDTQYF. CDR3 coding DNA: TGTGCCAGCAGCAACAGCACAGATACGCAGTATTTT.

Only a few counts were recorded for this clonotype. The rearrangement links TRBV19 to TRBJ2-1; 8 nucleotides align to TRBD2. Losses at the gene ends were 2 bases for V and 0 bases for J; bases not matched to a gene: 9. Germline CDR1 is LNHDA and CDR2 is SQIVND (reference sequence). The CDR3 spans 18 residues. The DNA for the CDR3 is TGTGCCAGTAGTATAAATCGGGAGGGGGTGAGCTCCTACAATGAGCAGTTCTTC. Translated, it gives CASSINREGVSSYNEQFF.

This clonotype showed up many times. The rearrangement links TRBV7-8 to TRBJ2-4; 12 nucleotides match TRBD1. CDR1 and CDR2 from the germline V gene are SGHVS and FQNEAQ. Germline trimming cut 5 bases from V and 0 bases from J; bases unmatched to any gene: 5. The CDR3 contains 17 residues. This CDR3 reads CASSRDRGRLAKNIQYF. Written as DNA, the CDR3 is TGTGCCAGCAGCCGGGACAGGGGGCGGCTAGCCAAAAACATTCAGTACTTC.